This TCR beta chain was captured by sequencing in a study of T cell repertoires in aging, cancer and after chemotherapy. Study information: Pre- and post-chemotherapy samples were paired from chronic lymphocytic leukemia patients treated with fludarabine- or bendamustine-based regimens. General study findings and limits: Median generation probability rose over the chemotherapy interval in each cancer cohort, suggesting rebound thymic output.

TCR beta rearrangements were amplified from peripheral blood genomic DNA. Multiplex touch-down PCR with TRB-A/B primers amplified rearranged V-D-J TRB sequences. TCRdb reanalysed the multiplex PCR reads using MiXCR and keeps one entry per CDR3 protein. The table records about 4,300 distinct CDR3 sequences, 35% to 45% of them present only once. This clonotype was found a few times. Its antigen is as yet unknown. Trimming at V came to 8 bases and at J to 4 bases, leaving 11 bases not matched to a gene. CDR1 MNHEY and CDR2 SVGAGI come from the germline V gene. CDR3 length: 15 amino acids. This rearrangement joins TRBV6-5 to TRBJ1-3; 7 nucleotides align to TRBD1. Sequencing was carried out using blood. This TCR was recovered from a human donor with a blood cancer. The CDR3 nucleotides are TGTGCCAGCCGTCCCAGGACAGGTCCCGGAAACACCATATATTTT. Its translation is CASRPRTGPGNTIYF.